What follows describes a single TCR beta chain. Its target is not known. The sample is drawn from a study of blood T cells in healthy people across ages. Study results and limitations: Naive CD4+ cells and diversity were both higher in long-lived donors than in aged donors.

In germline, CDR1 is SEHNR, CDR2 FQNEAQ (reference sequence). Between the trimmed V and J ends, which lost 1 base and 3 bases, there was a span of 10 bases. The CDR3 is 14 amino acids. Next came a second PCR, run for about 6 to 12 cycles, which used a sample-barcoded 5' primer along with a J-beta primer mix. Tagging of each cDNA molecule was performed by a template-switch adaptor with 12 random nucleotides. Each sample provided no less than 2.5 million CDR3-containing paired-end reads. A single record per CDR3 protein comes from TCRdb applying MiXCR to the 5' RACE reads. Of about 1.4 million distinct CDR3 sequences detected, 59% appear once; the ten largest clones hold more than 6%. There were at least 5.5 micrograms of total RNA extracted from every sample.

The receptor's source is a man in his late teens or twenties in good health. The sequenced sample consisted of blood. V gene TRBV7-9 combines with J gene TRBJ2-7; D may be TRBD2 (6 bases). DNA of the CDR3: TGTGCCAGCAGCTTAGTGGGGACTTACTACGAGCAGTACTTC. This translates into CASSLVGTYYEQYF.